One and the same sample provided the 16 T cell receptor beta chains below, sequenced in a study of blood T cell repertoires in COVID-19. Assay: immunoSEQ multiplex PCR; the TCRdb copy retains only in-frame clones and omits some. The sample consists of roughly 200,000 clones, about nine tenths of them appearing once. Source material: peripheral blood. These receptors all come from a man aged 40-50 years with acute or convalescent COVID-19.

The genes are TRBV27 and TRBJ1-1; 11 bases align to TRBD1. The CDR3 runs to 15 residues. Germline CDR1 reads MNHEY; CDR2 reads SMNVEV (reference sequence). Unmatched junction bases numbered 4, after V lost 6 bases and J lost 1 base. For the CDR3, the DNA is TGTGCCAGCAGAGGACAGGGGGCCAAGAACACTGAAGCTTTCTTT. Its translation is CASRGQGAKNTEAFF.

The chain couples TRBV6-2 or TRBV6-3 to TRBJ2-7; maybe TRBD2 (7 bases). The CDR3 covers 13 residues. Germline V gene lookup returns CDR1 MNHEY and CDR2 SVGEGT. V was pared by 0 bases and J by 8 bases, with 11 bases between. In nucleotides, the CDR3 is TGTGCCAGCAGTTACTCAGGGGGGGGCCAGCAGTACTTC. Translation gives CASSYSGGGQQYF.

The CDR3 sequence is CASSDRGSGTEAFF. The CDR3 region has the DNA TGTGCCAGCAGTGACCGGGGTTCTGGCACTGAAGCTTTCTTT. The chain couples TRBV6-1 to TRBJ1-1, with D hard to call. CDR3 length equals 14 residues. Germline V CDR1 and CDR2: MNHNS, SASEGT. The ends were cut back, 3 bases at V and 4 bases at J, with 12 bases in the middle.

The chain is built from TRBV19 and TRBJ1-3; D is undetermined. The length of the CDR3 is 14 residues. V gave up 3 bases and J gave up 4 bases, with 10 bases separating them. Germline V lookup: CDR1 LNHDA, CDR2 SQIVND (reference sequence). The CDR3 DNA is TGTGCCAGTAGTATTTCAGACTCCGGAAACACCATATATTTT. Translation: CASSISDSGNTIYF.

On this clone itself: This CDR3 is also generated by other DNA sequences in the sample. The CDR3 loop reads CASSPGGNQPQHF. CDR3 nucleotide sequence: TGTGCCAGCAGCCCAGGGGGTAATCAGCCCCAGCATTTT. The chain couples TRBV12-3 or TRBV12-4 to TRBJ1-5, with TRBD1 matching 7 bases. V trimming: 6 bases; J trimming: 4 bases; junction bases outside the gene matches: 3. This CDR3 is 13 amino acids long.

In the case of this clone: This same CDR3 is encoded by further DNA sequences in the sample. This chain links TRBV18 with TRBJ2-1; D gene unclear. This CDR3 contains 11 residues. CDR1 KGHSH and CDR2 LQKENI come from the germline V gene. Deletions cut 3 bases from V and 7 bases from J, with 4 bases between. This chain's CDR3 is CASSPSNEQFF. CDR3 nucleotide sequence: TGTGCCAGCTCACCCAGTAATGAGCAGTTCTTC. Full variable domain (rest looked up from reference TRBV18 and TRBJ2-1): NAGVMQNPRHLVRRRGQEARLRCSPMKGHSHVYWYRQLPEEGLKFMVYLQKENIIDESGMPKERFSAEFPKEGPSILRIQQVVRGDSAAYFCASSPSNEQFFGPGTRLTVL.

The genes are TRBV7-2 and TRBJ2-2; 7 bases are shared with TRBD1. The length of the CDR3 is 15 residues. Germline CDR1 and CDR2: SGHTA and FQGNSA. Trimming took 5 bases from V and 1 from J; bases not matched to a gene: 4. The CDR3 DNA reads TGTGCCAGCAGCGACAGGGCCCTGAACACCGGGGAGCTGTTTTTT. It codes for CASSDRALNTGELFF.

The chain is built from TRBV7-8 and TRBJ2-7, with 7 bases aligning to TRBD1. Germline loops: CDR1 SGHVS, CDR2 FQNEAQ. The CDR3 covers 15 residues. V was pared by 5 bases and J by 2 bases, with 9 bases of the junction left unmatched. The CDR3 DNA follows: TGTGCCAGCAGCCTTTGGACAGGCTACACCTACGAGCAGTACTTC. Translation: CASSLWTGYTYEQYF. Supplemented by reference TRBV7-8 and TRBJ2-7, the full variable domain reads GAGVSQSPRYKVAKRGQDVALRCDPISGHVSLFWYQQALGQGPEFLTYFQNEAQLDKSGLPSDRFFAERPEGSVSTLKIQRTQQEDSAVYLCASSLWTGYTYEQYFGPGTRLTVT.

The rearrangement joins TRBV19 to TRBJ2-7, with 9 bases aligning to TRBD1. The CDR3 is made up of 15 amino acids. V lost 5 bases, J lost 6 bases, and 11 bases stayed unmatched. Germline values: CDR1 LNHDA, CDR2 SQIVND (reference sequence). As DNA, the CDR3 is TGTGCCAGTAGTTTCCAGACAGGGGGGCGAGGCGAGCAGTACTTC. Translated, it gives CASSFQTGGRGEQYF. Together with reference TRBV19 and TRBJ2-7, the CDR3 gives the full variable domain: DGGITQSPKYLFRKEGQNVTLSCEQNLNHDAMYWYRQDPGQGLRLIYYSQIVNDFQKGDIAEGYSVSREKKESFPLTVTSAQKNPTAFYLCASSFQTGGRGEQYFGPGTRLTVT.

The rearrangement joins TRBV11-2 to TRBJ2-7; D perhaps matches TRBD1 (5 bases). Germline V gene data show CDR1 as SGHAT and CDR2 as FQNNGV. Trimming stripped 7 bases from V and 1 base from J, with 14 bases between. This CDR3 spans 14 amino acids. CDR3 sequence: CASNDRANSYEQYF. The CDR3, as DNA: TGTGCCAGCAACGACAGAGCTAATTCCTACGAGCAGTACTTC.

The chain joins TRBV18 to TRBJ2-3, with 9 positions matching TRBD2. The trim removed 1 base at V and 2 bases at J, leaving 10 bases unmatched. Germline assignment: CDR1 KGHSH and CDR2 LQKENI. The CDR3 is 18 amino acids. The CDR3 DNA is TGTGCCAGCTCACCACTCAGTCTGGCGGGGGGGCCCACAGATACGCAGTATTTT. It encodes CASSPLSLAGGPTDTQYF.

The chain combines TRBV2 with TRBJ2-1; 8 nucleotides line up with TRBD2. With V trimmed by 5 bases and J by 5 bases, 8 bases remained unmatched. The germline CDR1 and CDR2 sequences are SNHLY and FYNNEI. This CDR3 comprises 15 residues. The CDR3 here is CASSYQRGSHNEQFF. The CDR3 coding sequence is TGTGCCAGCAGTTATCAGCGGGGGTCCCACAATGAGCAGTTCTTC.

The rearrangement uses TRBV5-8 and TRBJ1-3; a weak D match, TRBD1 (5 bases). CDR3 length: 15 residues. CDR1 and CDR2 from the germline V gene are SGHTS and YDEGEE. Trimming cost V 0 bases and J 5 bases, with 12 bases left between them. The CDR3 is CASSLDGGERNTIYF. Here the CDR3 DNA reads TGTGCCAGCAGCTTGGACGGGGGAGAAAGAAACACCATATATTTT.

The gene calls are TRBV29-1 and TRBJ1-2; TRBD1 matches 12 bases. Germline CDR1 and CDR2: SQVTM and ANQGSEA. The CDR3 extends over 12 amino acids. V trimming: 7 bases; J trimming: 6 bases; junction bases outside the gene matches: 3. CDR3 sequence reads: CSARDRGHGYTF. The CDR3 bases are TGCAGCGCCCGGGACAGGGGGCATGGCTACACCTTC.

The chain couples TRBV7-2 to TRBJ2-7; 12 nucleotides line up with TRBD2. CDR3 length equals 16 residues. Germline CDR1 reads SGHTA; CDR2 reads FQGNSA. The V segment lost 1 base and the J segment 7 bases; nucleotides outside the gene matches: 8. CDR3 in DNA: TGTGCCAGCAGCTTAGGTCTAGCGGGGGGGCGGTGGGAGCAGTACTTC. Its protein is CASSLGLAGGRWEQYF.

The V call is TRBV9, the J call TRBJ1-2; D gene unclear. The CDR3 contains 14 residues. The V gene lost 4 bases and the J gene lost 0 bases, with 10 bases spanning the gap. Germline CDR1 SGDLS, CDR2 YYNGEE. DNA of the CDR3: TGTGCCAGCAGCCATGATTCGGCTAACTATGGCTACACCTTC. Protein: CASSHDSANYGYTF.